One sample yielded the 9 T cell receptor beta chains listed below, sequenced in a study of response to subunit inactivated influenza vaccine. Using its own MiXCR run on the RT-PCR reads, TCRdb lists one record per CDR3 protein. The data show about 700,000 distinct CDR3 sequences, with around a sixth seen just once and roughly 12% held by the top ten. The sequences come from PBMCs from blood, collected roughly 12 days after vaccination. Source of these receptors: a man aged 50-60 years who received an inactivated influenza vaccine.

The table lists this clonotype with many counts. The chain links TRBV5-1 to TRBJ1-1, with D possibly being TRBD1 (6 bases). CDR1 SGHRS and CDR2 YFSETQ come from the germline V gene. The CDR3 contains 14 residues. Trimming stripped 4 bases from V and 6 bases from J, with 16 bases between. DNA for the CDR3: TGCGCCAGCAGCACCCAGGGGAGTAGGGCTGAAGCTTTCTTT. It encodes CASSTQGSRAEAFF.

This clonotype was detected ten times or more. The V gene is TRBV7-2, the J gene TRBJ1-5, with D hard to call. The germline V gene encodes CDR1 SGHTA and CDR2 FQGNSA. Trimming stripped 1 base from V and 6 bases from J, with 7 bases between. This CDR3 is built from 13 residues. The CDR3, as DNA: TGTGCCAGCAGCTTAGACGATCGTCAGCCCCAGCATTTT. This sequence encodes CASSLDDRQPQHF.

The CDR3 protein is CASSYSGAGAKNIQYF. DNA of the CDR3: TGTGCCAGCAGTTACTCAGGGGCGGGAGCCAAAAACATTCAGTACTTC. The V call is TRBV6-2 or TRBV6-3, the J call TRBJ2-4; D is perhaps TRBD1 or TRBD2 (5 bases each). Germline CDR1 reads MNHEY; CDR2 reads SVGEGT. There are 16 residues in the CDR3. V gave up 0 bases and J gave up 0 bases, with 9 bases separating them.

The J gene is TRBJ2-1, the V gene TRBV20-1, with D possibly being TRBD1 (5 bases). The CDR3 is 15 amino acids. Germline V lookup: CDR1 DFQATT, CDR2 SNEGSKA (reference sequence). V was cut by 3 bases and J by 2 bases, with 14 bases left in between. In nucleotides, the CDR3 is TGCAGTGCTAGTATACCAGGGTTTCCCTACAATGAGCAGTTCTTC. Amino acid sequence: CSASIPGFPYNEQFF.

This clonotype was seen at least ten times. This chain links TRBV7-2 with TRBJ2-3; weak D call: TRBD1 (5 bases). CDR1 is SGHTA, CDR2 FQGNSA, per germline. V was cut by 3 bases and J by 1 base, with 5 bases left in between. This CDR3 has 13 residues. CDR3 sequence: CASSFRGTDTQYF. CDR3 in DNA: TGTGCCAGCAGCTTCAGGGGCACAGATACGCAGTATTTT.

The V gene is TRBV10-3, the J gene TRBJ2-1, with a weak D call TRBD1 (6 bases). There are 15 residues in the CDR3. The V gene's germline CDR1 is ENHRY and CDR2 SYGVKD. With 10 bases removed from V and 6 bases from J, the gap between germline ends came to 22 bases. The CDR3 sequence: CATTPDRGIVNEQFF. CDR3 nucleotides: TGTGCCACGACGCCGGACAGAGGAATCGTCAATGAGCAGTTCTTC.

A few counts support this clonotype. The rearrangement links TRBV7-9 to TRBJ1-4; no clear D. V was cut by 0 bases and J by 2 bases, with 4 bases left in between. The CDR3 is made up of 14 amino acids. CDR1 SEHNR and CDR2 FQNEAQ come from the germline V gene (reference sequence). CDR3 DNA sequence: TGTGCCAGCAGCTTAGCCAGGACTAATGAAAAACTGTTTTTT. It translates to CASSLARTNEKLFF.

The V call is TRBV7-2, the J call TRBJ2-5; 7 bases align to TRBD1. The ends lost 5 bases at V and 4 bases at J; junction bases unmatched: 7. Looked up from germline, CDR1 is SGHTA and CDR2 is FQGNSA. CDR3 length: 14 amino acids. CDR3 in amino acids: CASSHRQGPETQYF. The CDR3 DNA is TGTGCCAGCAGCCATCGACAGGGTCCAGAGACCCAGTACTTC.

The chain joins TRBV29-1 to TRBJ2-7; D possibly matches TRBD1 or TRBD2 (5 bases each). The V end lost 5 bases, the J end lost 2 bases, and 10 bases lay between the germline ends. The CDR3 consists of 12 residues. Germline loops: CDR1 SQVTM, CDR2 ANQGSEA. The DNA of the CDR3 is TGCAGCGTTCAGCAGGGACCCTACGAGCAGTACTTC. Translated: CSVQQGPYEQYF.